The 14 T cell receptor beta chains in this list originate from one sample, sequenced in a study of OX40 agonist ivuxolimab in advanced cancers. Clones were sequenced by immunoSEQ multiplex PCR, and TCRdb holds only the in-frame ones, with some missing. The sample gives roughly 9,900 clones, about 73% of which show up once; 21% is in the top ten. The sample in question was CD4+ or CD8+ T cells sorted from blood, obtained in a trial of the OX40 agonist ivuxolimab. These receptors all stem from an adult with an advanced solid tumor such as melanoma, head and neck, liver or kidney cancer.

CDR3 bases: TGTGCCAGCAGTTACGAGGACCGGGGAGAGACCCAGTACTTC. Translating it yields CASSYEDRGETQYF. This sequence joins TRBV6-6 and TRBJ2-5; perhaps TRBD2 as D (5 bases). V lost 2 bases and J lost 4, with 11 bases in between. The V gene's germline CDR1 is MNHNY and CDR2 SVGAGI (reference sequence). This CDR3 comprises 14 residues.

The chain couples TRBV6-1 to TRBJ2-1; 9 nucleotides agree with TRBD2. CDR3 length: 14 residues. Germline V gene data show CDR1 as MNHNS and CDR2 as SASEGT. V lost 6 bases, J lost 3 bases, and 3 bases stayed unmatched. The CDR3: CASRGSGSYNEQFF. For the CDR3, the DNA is TGTGCCAGCAGAGGTAGCGGGAGCTACAATGAGCAGTTCTTC.

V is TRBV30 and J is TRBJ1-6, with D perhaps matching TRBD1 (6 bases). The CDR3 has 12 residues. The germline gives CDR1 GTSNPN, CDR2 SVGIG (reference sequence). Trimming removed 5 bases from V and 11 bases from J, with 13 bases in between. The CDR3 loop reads CAWAQGLPPLHF. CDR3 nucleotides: TGTGCCTGGGCGCAGGGGTTACCACCCCTCCACTTT.

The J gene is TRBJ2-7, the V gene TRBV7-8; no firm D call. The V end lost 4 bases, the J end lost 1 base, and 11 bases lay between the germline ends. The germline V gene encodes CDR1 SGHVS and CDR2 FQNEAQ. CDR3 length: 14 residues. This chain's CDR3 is CASSSPDGSYEQYF. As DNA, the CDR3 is TGTGCCAGCAGCTCTCCAGACGGTTCCTACGAGCAGTACTTC.

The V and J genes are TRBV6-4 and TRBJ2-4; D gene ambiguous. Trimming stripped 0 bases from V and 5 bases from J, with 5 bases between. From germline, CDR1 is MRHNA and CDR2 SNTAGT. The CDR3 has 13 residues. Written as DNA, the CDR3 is TGTGCCAGCAGTGACTCTCCAGAAAACATTCAGTACTTC. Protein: CASSDSPENIQYF.

As DNA, the CDR3 is TGCGCCAGCAGCCAAGATGAGGTCTCCTACGAGCAGTACTTC. Translating it yields CASSQDEVSYEQYF. The V gene is TRBV4-3, the J gene TRBJ2-7; D remains ambiguous. Germline V gives CDR1 LGHNA, CDR2 YSLEER. The ends were cut back, 0 bases at V and 0 bases at J, with 6 bases in the middle. The length of the CDR3 is 14 residues.

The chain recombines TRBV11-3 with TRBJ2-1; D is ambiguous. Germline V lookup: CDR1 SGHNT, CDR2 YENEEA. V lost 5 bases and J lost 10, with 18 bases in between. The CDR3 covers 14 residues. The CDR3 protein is CASSPRSEHREQFF. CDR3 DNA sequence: TGTGCCAGCAGCCCCAGGAGCGAACATAGGGAGCAGTTCTTC.

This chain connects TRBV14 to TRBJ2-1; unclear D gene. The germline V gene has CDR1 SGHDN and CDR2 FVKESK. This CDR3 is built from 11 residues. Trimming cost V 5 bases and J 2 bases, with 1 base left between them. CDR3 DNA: TGTGCCAGCAGCACCTACAATGAGCAGTTCTTC. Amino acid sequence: CASSTYNEQFF. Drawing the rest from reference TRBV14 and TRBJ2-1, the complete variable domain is EAGVTQFPSHSVIEKGQTVTLRCDPISGHDNLYWYRRVMGKEIKFLLHFVKESKQDESGMPNNRFLAERTGGTYSTLKVQPAELEDSGVYFCASSTYNEQFFGPGTRLTVL.

CDR3 DNA sequence: TGTGCCATCAGTGGGGGGCAGGGAAACACCGGGGAGCTGTTTTTT. This sequence encodes CAISGGQGNTGELFF. The chain links TRBV10-3 to TRBJ2-2, with TRBD1 as a possible D gene (6 bases). The germline V and J ends were trimmed by 4 bases and 2 bases, with 11 bases remaining between them. The CDR3 totals 15 residues. The V gene's germline CDR1 is ENHRY and CDR2 SYGVKD.

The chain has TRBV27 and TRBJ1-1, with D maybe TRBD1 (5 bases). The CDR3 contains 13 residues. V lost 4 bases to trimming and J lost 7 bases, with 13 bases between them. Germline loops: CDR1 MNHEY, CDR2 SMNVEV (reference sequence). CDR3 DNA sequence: TGTGCCAGCAGTTCTAGGGGTGGGGGTGAAGCTTTCTTT. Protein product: CASSSRGGGEAFF.

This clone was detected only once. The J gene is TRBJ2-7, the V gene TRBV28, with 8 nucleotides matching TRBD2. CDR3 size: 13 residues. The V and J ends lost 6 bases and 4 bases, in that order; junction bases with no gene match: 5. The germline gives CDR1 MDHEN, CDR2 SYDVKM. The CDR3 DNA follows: TGTGCCAGCAGCCACGGGAGGGGATACGAGCAGTACTTC. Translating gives CASSHGRGYEQYF.

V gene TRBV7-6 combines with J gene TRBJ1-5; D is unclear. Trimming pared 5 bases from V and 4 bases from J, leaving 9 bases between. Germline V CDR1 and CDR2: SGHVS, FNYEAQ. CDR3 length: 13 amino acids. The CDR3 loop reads CASSPLWNQPQHF. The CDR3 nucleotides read TGTGCCAGCAGCCCTTTGTGGAATCAGCCCCAGCATTTT.

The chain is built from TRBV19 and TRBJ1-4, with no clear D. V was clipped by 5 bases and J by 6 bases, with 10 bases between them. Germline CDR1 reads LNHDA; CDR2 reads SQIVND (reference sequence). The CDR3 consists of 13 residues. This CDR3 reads CASSLLKYEKLFF. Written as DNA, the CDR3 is TGTGCCAGTAGTCTCCTTAAGTATGAAAAACTGTTTTTT.

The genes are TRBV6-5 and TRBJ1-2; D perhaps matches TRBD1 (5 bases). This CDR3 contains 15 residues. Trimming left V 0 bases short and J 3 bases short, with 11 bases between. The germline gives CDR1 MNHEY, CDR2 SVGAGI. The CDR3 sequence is CASSYSGGEDYGYTF. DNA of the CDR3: TGTGCCAGCAGTTACTCCGGGGGGGAGGACTATGGCTACACCTTC.